Following are 5 T cell receptor beta chains from one sample sequenced in a study of T cells in Graves' hyperthyroidism and ophthalmopathy. RNA transcripts served as the template for amplifying TCR beta CDR3 regions. The TCR CDR3 first-round RT-PCR relied on the HTBI primer set. TCRdb re-called the multiplex PCR reads through MiXCR, storing one row per CDR3 protein. The sample has about 210,000 distinct CDR3 sequences, 15% to 20% seen once. Sequences were obtained from blood. The receptors come from a middle-aged man with Graves' hyperthyroidism.

This clonotype was detected many times. The chain joins TRBV5-1 to TRBJ2-3; D may be TRBD2 (6 bases). Trimming pared 0 bases from V and 0 bases from J, leaving 11 bases between. Germline assignment: CDR1 SGHRS and CDR2 YFSETQ. This CDR3 is 16 amino acids long. CDR3 in DNA: TGCGCCAGCAGCTTGGATGCGGGGATCAGCACAGATACGCAGTATTTT. Translation gives CASSLDAGISTDTQYF. Looking up the rest from reference TRBV5-1 and TRBJ2-3 gives the full variable domain: KAGVTQTPRYLIKTRGQQVTLSCSPISGHRSVSWYQQTPGQGLQFLFEYFSETQRNKGNFPGRFSGRQFSNSRSEMNVSTLELGDSALYLCASSLDAGISTDTQYFGPGTRLTVL.

The rearrangement uses TRBV12-3 or TRBV12-4 and TRBJ2-1, with a tentative D call TRBD1 (6 bases). The V gene lost 6 bases and the J gene lost 9 bases, with 18 bases spanning the gap. This CDR3 contains 14 residues. CDR3 in DNA: TGTGCCAGCAGCCAACAGGGATGGGGCATTGAGCAGTTCTTC. Amino acids: CASSQQGWGIEQFF.

The CDR3 spells CASSGTRDRLRADTQYF. CDR3 nucleotides: TGTGCCAGCAGTGGGACCCGGGACAGGCTTAGGGCAGATACGCAGTATTTT. The chain links TRBV6-1 to TRBJ2-3; 8 bases map to TRBD1. Germline loops: CDR1 MNHNS, CDR2 SASEGT. The CDR3 runs to 17 residues. V shed 4 bases, J shed 4 bases, and the junction held 13 bases outside the gene matches.

This clonotype was counted many times. V and J are TRBV18 and TRBJ2-1; D is uncertain. Germline CDR1 reads KGHSH; CDR2 reads LQKENI. V was pared by 0 bases and J by 6 bases, with 9 bases between. The CDR3 has 14 amino acids. The CDR3 loop is CASSPPLGLNEQFF. DNA for the CDR3: TGTGCCAGCTCACCACCCCTTGGGCTCAATGAGCAGTTCTTC.

The rearrangement joins TRBV2 to TRBJ2-2; D is undetermined. V gave up 5 bases and J gave up 3 bases, with 10 bases separating them. Germline V gene data show CDR1 as SNHLY and CDR2 as FYNNEI. The CDR3 has 14 amino acids. The CDR3 DNA is TGTGCCAGCAGTCCCCATAGGGACACCGGGGAGCTGTTTTTT. Its protein product is CASSPHRDTGELFF.